The present T cell receptor beta chain was sequenced within a study of T cell responses to AZD1222 COVID-19 vaccine (dated by TCRdb to the early 2020s). Background on the whole study: A total of 233 trial participants underwent TCR sequencing, of whom roughly 210 received two doses of AZD1222 and some 25 received two doses of the MenACWY control vaccine. Enrollment into the trials was organized by age into subgroups of 18-55, 56-69 and 70-plus years, and those subgroups contained about 160, 30 and 59 TCR-sequenced participants, respectively.

The CDR3 has 16 amino acids, counting the end cysteine and phenylalanine. Here the CDR3 DNA is all that survives: 48 bases in frame from base 1. V loses 2 bases at its end and J loses 3 bases; junction bases beyond the gene matches: 4. CDR1 LNHDA and CDR2 SQIVND were looked up in the germline V gene (reference sequence). What the work shows at the level of the full study, not this receptor alone: After two AZD1222 doses, spike-specific TCR breadth and depth were significantly higher than at day 0 and than in MenACWY recipients. Only a handful of AZD1222 recipients were SARS-CoV-2 seropositive at baseline, limiting conclusions about previously exposed vaccinees. Participants were mostly white British, with more females than males. The authors suggested clonal diversity may have been underestimated. Nearly half of unique spike-specific TCRs reportedly recognized epitopes outside regions mutated in the B.1.351 and B.1.1.7 variants. Because no samples from the day 14 peak response were available, repertoires could be characterized only after the peak T cell response. The whole spike protein was spanned by vaccine-associated CD4 TCRs, and dominant responses were seen in regions 160-218 and 743-854. In the small 56-69-year group, the increase in depth fell short of significance, most likely because of low power.

The CDR3 regions of human TCRbeta chains were analyzed by immunosequencing. Under the source paper's analysis protocol: Repertoire TCRs were matched against a reference library of SARS-CoV-2-specific TCRs generated with the MIRA antigen-specificity platform. Breadth meant the fraction of unique TCRs that were SARS-CoV-2-associated, whereas depth meant the fraction of total T cells that were SARS-CoV-2-associated. Each spike-specific TCR was assigned to its reactive spike region and to a CD4 or CD8 class using the MIRA data. Log10-transformed breadth and depth values were compared by one-way ANOVA with Sidak's multiple comparisons tests. This immuneACCESS table, as held by TCRdb, lists in-frame sequences with V and J called but not all clones. Of the missing ones, under half trace to an unresolved V gene in checked studies; the others have no known cause. The V and J calls and clone size are taken from that table; D and trimming were inferred from the DNA. This sample is represented by some 150,000 clones; just under 90% of them were singletons. The ten top clones hold approximately 4% of the sample.

The meaning of the sample's time point label: about 28 days (+/-7) after the second vaccine dose. The sample's treatment or condition label, in plain terms: meningococcal conjugate vaccine given as trial control. Vaccinee samples were obtained from the UK trials COV001 and COV002, which included a single-blind randomized controlled phase 2/3 trial of AZD1222 (ChAdOx1 nCoV-19) in healthy adults. For TCRbeta chain sequencing, PBMC samples from trial participants were taken at day 0 and at day 28 after the second dose. A word on this clone: Its antigen is unknown. Per-base quality was not reported, and no clone a single base away is much larger than it.

The V gene is TRBV19 and the J gene is TRBJ1-5, with 10 junctional bases fitting TRBD1. This TCR derives from an adult who received the MenACWY meningococcal vaccine as a control. The source was peripheral blood, collected 28 days after the second dose of the MenACWY control vaccine. The DNA reads as follows: TGTGCCAGTAGTATAATCGGGACAGGGGCCAATCAGCCCCAGCATTTT. The encoded protein is CASSIIGTGANQPQHF. Extended through the reference TRBV19 and TRBJ1-5 proteins, this CDR3 yields the full variable domain: DGGITQSPKYLFRKEGQNVTLSCEQNLNHDAMYWYRQDPGQGLRLIYYSQIVNDFQKGDIAEGYSVSREKKESFPLTVTSAQKNPTAFYLCASSIIGTGANQPQHFGDGTRLSIL.